The table lists the clone carrying this T cell receptor (beta chain) with a few counts. Its target is not known. This record belongs to a study of T cells in Graves' hyperthyroidism and ophthalmopathy. With a duration under 2 months, the hyperthyroidism was newly diagnosed in patients aged 18 to 65. The study based diagnoses on clinical symptoms, serum thyroxine and TRAb, thyroid ultrasound and orbital computed tomography. The source of the PBMCs was roughly 10 ml of fresh peripheral blood. General study points: Most clonotypes expanded in thyroid above 0.001 were likewise present in blood.

Authors of the study amplified TCR beta CDR3 regions from RNA transcripts. The HTBI primer set drove a first-round RT-PCR of the TCR CDR3. A single record per CDR3 protein comes from TCRdb applying MiXCR to the multiplex PCR reads. The top ten hold about 4% of the sample, which has hundreds of thousands of distinct CDR3 sequences, 15% to 20% seen once. The CDR3 runs to 16 residues. Losses at the gene ends were 10 bases for V and 0 bases for J; bases not matched to a gene: 8. CDR1 and CDR2 from the germline V gene are SNHLY and FYNNEI. Input material: blood. The chain joins TRBV2 to TRBJ2-2, with 10 bases fitting TRBD2. The origin of this receptor is a young woman with Graves' hyperthyroidism. The CDR3 DNA reads as TGTGCCACCATATATAGCGGGGGGCCGAACACCGGGGAGCTGTTTTTT. Translated, it gives CATIYSGGPNTGELFF.